The 20 T cell receptor beta chains below all came from one sample that was sequenced in a study of T-cell memory formation after mild COVID-19. TCRdb processed the 5' RACE reads anew with MiXCR; each CDR3 protein has one entry. The data hold under 300,000 distinct CDR3 sequences, with roughly 8% observed a single time. The sample comprised PBMCs or a T cell subset sorted from them (not recorded which). All receptors come from a man between 18 and 29 years old who had mild COVID-19 (a few samples of this study predate the infection). Cell type and time point are not known.

The chain is built from TRBV2 and TRBJ2-3; TRBD2 is a possible D gene (7 bases). V was shortened by 8 bases and J by 8 bases, with 17 bases between the two germline ends. Germline V gives CDR1 SNHLY, CDR2 FYNNEI. CDR3 length: 13 residues. Here the CDR3 DNA reads TGTGCCAGCGCTCGGGGGGCCCCGGGTACGCAGTATTTT. This codes for CASARGAPGTQYF.

This clonotype was counted only a few times. The gene calls are TRBV12-3 or TRBV12-4 and TRBJ2-1; TRBD1 agrees at 7 bases. The CDR3 runs 22 residues. Unmatched junction bases numbered 28, after V lost 2 bases and J lost 6 bases. CDR3 DNA sequence: TGTGCCAGCAGTTTAATTATCCCGGTCCCCAATCACAGGGGTAGCTTGGGCAATGAGCAGTTCTTC. It translates to CASSLIIPVPNHRGSLGNEQFF.

The gene calls are TRBV4-3 and TRBJ2-2, with D tentatively TRBD1 (6 bases). Germline V lookup: CDR1 LGHNA, CDR2 YSLEER. V lost 5 bases to trimming and J lost 2 bases, with 12 bases between them. The CDR3 runs to 15 residues. The chain's CDR3 is CASSYTQGNTGELFF. Written as DNA, the CDR3 is TGCGCCAGCAGCTATACACAGGGAAACACCGGGGAGCTGTTTTTT.

The V call is TRBV4-1, the J call TRBJ2-1; 11 bases are a match to TRBD1. The CDR3 is 13 residues long. CDR1 is MGHRA, CDR2 YSYEKL, per germline. Trimming cost V 3 bases and J 13 bases; bases outside gene matches: 5. Written as DNA, the CDR3 is TGCGCCAGCAGCCAGGACAGGGGGCAGGGTCAGTTCTTC. Protein product: CASSQDRGQGQFF.

This clonotype was counted only a few times. The chain has TRBV14 and TRBJ2-3; D might be TRBD2 (5 bases). The CDR3 runs 13 residues. Looked up from germline, CDR1 is SGHDN and CDR2 is FVKESK. The V end lost 6 bases, the J end lost 5 bases, and 12 bases lay between the germline ends. The chain's CDR3 is CASSILRGDTQYF. CDR3 in DNA: TGTGCCAGCAGTATCCTTCGGGGAGATACGCAGTATTTT.

In its sample, this clonotype was seen many times. The chain employs TRBV2 and TRBJ1-5; a weak D match, TRBD1 (5 bases). The germline V gene encodes CDR1 SNHLY and CDR2 FYNNEI. The CDR3 contains 17 residues. V lost 5 bases and J 0 bases, leaving 17 bases between the germline ends. The CDR3 protein is CASSLMGLGGSNQPQHF. For the CDR3, the DNA is TGTGCCAGCAGTCTCATGGGGTTGGGGGGTAGCAATCAGCCCCAGCATTTT.

The chain has TRBV7-9 and TRBJ1-6; the match to TRBD1 covers 8 bases. CDR1 and CDR2 (germline): SEHNR, FQNEAQ (reference sequence). With V trimmed by 9 bases and J by 6 bases, 1 base remained unmatched. There are 12 residues in the CDR3. This CDR3 is CASQGANSPLHF. For the CDR3, the DNA is TGTGCCAGTCAGGGGGCTAATTCACCCCTCCACTTT.

This clonotype was detected ten times or more. V and J are TRBV7-6 and TRBJ2-2; the D gene is possibly TRBD1 (5 bases). Looked up from germline, CDR1 is SGHVS and CDR2 is FNYEAQ. V dropped 0 bases and J dropped 7 bases, with 15 bases sitting between them. This CDR3 comprises 16 residues. CDR3 loop: CASSLAPRGQDGELFF. CDR3 bases: TGTGCCAGCAGCTTAGCGCCAAGGGGTCAAGACGGGGAGCTGTTTTTT.

This clonotype was counted only a few times. The rearrangement joins TRBV7-2 to TRBJ2-3, with D tentatively TRBD2 (7 bases). The CDR3 has 14 residues. Germline-derived CDR1 and CDR2 are SGHTA and FQGNSA. V lost 5 bases and J lost 4, with 13 bases in between. The CDR3 sequence is CASSPRGAPDTQYF. CDR3 nucleotide sequence: TGTGCCAGCAGCCCTCGGGGGGCCCCAGATACGCAGTATTTT.

The CDR3 loop is CASSFSNREQYF. DNA for the CDR3: TGTGCCAGCAGCTTCTCGAACCGCGAGCAGTACTTC. The chain recombines TRBV5-5 with TRBJ2-7, with D unclear. The germline V gene encodes CDR1 SGHKS and CDR2 YYEKEE (reference sequence). V gave up 2 bases and J gave up 6 bases, with 9 bases separating them. The CDR3 runs to 12 residues.

The chain links TRBV6-1 to TRBJ2-2, with 12 bases that match TRBD2. V lost 6 bases to trimming and J lost 8 bases; unmatched junction nucleotides: 10. Germline V gene data show CDR1 as MNHNS and CDR2 as SASEGT. This CDR3 is 16 amino acids long. The CDR3: CASSRPSGGAYGELFF. DNA for the CDR3: TGTGCCAGCAGCCGACCTAGCGGGGGGGCATATGGGGAGCTGTTTTTT.

V and J are TRBV12-3 or TRBV12-4 and TRBJ2-2, with 7 positions matching TRBD1. The ends lost 4 bases at V and 5 bases at J; junction bases unmatched: 4. CDR3 length: 14 amino acids. CDR3 nucleotides: TGTGCCAGCAGTTCAACAGGGGTTACCGGGGAGCTGTTTTTT. This encodes CASSSTGVTGELFF.

This clonotype was observed a handful of times. The chain is built from TRBV20-1 and TRBJ2-3; 13 bases map to TRBD2. Germline CDR1 and CDR2: DFQATT and SNEGSKA (reference sequence). With 6 bases clipped from V and 2 bases from J, the junction kept 8 bases outside the gene matches. The CDR3 runs to 16 residues. CDR3 sequence (DNA): TGCAGTGCAACGACTAGCGGGGGGCCCAACACAGATACGCAGTATTTT. Amino acid sequence: CSATTSGGPNTDTQYF.

This clonotype was seen a handful of times. The genes are TRBV7-9 and TRBJ2-3, with D perhaps given as TRBD1 or TRBD2 (5 bases each). V was pared by 1 base and J by 1 base, with 9 bases between. The CDR3 is 15 amino acids. Germline V gives CDR1 SEHNR, CDR2 FQNEAQ (reference sequence). CDR3 loop: CASSLGRGRTDTQYF. CDR3 in DNA: TGTGCCAGCAGCTTAGGTCGGGGACGCACAGATACGCAGTATTTT.

The chain has TRBV6-2 or TRBV6-3 and TRBJ1-1; D remains ambiguous. The CDR3 consists of 14 residues. V was pared by 7 bases and J by 0 bases, with 12 bases between. Per germline, CDR1 MNHEY and CDR2 SVGEGT. DNA of the CDR3: TGTGCCAGCATGGTTGCAGATTTGAACACTGAAGCTTTCTTT. Residues: CASMVADLNTEAFF.

This clonotype occurred many times. The chain is built from TRBV7-3 and TRBJ2-7, with D unclear. Germline V gene data show CDR1 as SGHTA and CDR2 as FQGTGA. This CDR3 has 13 amino acids. The V end was cut by 1 base, the J end by 6 bases, with 10 bases between. In nucleotides, the CDR3 is TGTGCCAGCAGCTTAAGTTTTCCGAGCGAGCAGTACTTC. Its translation is CASSLSFPSEQYF.

This chain joins TRBV6-5 and TRBJ1-2; D is perhaps TRBD1 (6 bases). Germline V gives CDR1 MNHEY, CDR2 SVGAGI. The V end lost 8 bases, the J end lost 3 bases, and 13 bases lay between the germline ends. This CDR3 has 13 amino acids. The CDR3 protein is CASRSDSDYGYTF. CDR3 DNA sequence: TGTGCCAGCCGCTCGGACAGTGACTATGGCTACACCTTC.

The chain recombines TRBV7-9 with TRBJ2-7; D remains unclear. Trimming shortened V by 1 base and J by 0 bases, and 7 bases separated the two germline ends. The CDR3 covers 14 residues. CDR1 is SEHNR and CDR2 is FQNEAQ in the germline V gene (reference sequence). The CDR3 DNA is TGTGCCAGCAGCTTAGGCGGCATCTCCTACGAGCAGTACGTC. Translating gives CASSLGGISYEQYV.

This clonotype has a handful of counts. The J gene is TRBJ1-1, the V gene TRBV5-1; possible D gene TRBD1, 6 bases. The V end lost 5 bases, the J end lost 0 bases, and 23 bases lay between the germline ends. CDR1 SGHRS and CDR2 YFSETQ come from the germline V gene. The CDR3 spans 18 residues. In DNA form, the CDR3 reads TGCGCCAGCAGAGGAAAACAGGGAGGGCCCAGAGTGAACACTGAAGCTTTCTTT. Translated: CASRGKQGGPRVNTEAFF.

This clonotype was seen a handful of times. The chain employs TRBV20-1 and TRBJ1-2; D remains unclear. The length of the CDR3 is 13 residues. Trimming shortened V by 2 bases and J by 8 bases, and 15 bases separated the two germline ends. Germline V gene lookup returns CDR1 DFQATT and CDR2 SNEGSKA (reference sequence). This CDR3 reads CSARTVPTWGYTF. The CDR3 DNA reads TGCAGTGCTAGAACGGTACCTACGTGGGGCTACACCTTC.